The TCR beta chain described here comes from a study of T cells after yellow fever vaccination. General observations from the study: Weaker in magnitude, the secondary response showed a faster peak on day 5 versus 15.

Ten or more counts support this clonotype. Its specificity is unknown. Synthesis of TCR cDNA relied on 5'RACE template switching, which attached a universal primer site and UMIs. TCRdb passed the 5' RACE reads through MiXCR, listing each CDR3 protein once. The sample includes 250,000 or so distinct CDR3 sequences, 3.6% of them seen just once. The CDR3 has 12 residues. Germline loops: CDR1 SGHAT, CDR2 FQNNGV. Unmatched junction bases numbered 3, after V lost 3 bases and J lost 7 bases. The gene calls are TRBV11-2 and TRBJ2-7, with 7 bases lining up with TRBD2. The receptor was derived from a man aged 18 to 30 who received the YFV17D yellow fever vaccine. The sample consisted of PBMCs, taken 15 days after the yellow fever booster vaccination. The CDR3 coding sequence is TGTGCCAGCAGCTTGAGCGGGATTGAGCAGTACGTC. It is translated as CASSLSGIEQYV.